Below, one TCR beta chain is given with its context. The CDR3 spans 14 residues. The J segment lost 4 bases and the V segment lost 3 bases, leaving 6 bases of the junction unmatched. From germline, CDR1 is SGHAT and CDR2 FQNNGV. Source study methods: How many nucleated cells were present was estimated from reference gene primer amplification. Produced via immunoSEQ multiplex PCR; TCRdb's table is partial and in-frame only. V, J and clone size are taken as reported in that table, and D and trimming were inferred from the DNA itself. The table has 60,000 or so clones, around 87% seen once. These data belong to a study of blood T cell repertoires in COVID-19. Study background: Researchers got acute and convalescent COVID-19 samples from the United States, Italy and Spain. In each case, the material was cDNA or gDNA derived from T cells, B-cell-depleted T cells, or PBMCs.

The origin of this receptor is a man in his 60s with active or convalescent COVID-19. The material sequenced was peripheral blood. The gene calls are TRBV11-2 and TRBJ2-7; the match to TRBD1 covers 7 bases. CDR3 coding DNA: TGTGCCAGCAGCTTGGGCAGGGGGTTATACGAGCAGTACTTC. Translating it yields CASSLGRGLYEQYF.